Described below is a single TCR beta chain sequence and its context. This sample is part of a study of blood T cell repertoires in COVID-19. In the study overall: The United States, Italy and Spain supplied acute and convalescent COVID-19 samples.

Assay: immunoSEQ multiplex PCR; the TCRdb copy retains only in-frame clones and omits some. This sample carries about 160,000 clones, over 70% of them seen once, and the ten largest clones take 3% to 4%. V dropped 2 bases and J dropped 5; count of bases not matched to a gene: 3. This CDR3 is 14 amino acids long. Germline assignment: CDR1 LNHDA and CDR2 SQIVND (reference sequence). Across about two dozen US areas, participants ranged in age from about 18 to 90 years. In assigning cohorts, the study relied on participant-reported clinical history. Recovered status in Cohort 3 required two negative PCRs, clearance, or symptom resolution.

The clonotype was recovered from a woman aged 55 to 70 who had recovered from COVID-19. Sequencing was performed on PBMCs or T cells enriched from blood (not recorded which). The chain has TRBV19 and TRBJ2-3; 8 bases align to TRBD2. The CDR3 is CASSIRAGVDTQYF. The CDR3 nucleotides are TGTGCCAGTAGTATAAGAGCGGGGGTAGATACGCAGTATTTT.